This paragraph covers one T cell receptor (beta chain) sequence. The data originate from a study of blood T cell repertoires in COVID-19. Study background: From the United States, Italy and Spain came samples of acute and convalescent COVID-19. The cDNA or gDNA used as material had been derived from T cells, B-cell-depleted T cells, or PBMCs.

Source study methods: Amplification with reference gene primers provided the estimates of nucleated cell counts. Measured with immunoSEQ multiplex PCR; TCRdb has only the in-frame clones, and not every one. V, J and clone size were drawn from that table, and D and trimming were deduced from the DNA. The data contain fewer than 300,000 clones, approximately 89% of them singletons. V was pared by 6 bases and J by 3 bases, with 2 bases of the junction left unmatched. The V gene's germline CDR1 is SEHNR and CDR2 FQNEAQ (reference sequence). CDR3 length: 12 amino acids. Material: peripheral blood. The source is a man aged 40-49 years who had recovered from COVID-19. The J gene is TRBJ2-7, the V gene TRBV7-9; 7 positions agree with TRBD2. DNA of the CDR3: TGTGCCAGCAGAGGCGGGGGCTACGAGCAGTACTTC. It specifies CASRGGGYEQYF.